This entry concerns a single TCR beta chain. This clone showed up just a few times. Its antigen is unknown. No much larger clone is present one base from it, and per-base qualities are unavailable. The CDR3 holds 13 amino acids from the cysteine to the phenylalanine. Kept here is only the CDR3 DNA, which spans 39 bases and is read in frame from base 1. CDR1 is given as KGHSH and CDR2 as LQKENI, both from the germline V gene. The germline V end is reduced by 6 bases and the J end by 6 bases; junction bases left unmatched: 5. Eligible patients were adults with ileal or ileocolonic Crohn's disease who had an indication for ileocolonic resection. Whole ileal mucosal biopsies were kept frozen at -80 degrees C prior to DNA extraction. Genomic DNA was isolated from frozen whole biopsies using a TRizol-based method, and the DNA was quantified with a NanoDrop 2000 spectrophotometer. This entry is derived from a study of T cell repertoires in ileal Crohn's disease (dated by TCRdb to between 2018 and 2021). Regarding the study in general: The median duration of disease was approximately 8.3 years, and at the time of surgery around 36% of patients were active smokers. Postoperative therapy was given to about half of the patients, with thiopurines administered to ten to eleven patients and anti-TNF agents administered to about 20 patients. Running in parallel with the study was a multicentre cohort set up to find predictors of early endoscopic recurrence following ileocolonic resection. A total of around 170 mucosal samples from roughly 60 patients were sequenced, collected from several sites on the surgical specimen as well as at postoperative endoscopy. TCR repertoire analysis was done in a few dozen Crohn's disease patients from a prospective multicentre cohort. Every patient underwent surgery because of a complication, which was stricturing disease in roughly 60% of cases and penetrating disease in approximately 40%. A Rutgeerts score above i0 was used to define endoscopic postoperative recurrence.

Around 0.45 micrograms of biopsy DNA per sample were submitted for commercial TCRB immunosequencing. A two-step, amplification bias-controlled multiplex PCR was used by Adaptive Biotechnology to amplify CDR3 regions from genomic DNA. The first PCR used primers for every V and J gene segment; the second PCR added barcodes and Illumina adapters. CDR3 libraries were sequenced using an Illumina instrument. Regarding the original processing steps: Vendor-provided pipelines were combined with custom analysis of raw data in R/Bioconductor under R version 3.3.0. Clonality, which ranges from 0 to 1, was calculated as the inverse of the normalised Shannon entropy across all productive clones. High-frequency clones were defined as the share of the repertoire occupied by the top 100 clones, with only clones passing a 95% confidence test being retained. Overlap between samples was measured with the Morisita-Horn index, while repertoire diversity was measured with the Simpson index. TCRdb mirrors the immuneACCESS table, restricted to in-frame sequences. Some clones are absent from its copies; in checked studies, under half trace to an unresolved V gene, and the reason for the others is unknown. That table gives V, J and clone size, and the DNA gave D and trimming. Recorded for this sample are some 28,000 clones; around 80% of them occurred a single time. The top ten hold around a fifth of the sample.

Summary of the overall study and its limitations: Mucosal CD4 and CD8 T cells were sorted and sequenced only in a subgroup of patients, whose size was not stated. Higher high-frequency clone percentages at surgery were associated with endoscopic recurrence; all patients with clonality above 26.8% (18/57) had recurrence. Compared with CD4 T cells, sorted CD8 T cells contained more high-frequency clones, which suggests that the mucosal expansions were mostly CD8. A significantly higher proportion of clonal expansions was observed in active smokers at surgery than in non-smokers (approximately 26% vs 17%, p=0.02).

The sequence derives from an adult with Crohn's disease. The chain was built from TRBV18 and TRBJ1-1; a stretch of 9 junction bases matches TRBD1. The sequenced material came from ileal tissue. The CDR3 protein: CASSKDRGAEAFF. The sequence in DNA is TGTGCCAGCTCGAAGGACAGGGGAGCTGAAGCTTTCTTT.